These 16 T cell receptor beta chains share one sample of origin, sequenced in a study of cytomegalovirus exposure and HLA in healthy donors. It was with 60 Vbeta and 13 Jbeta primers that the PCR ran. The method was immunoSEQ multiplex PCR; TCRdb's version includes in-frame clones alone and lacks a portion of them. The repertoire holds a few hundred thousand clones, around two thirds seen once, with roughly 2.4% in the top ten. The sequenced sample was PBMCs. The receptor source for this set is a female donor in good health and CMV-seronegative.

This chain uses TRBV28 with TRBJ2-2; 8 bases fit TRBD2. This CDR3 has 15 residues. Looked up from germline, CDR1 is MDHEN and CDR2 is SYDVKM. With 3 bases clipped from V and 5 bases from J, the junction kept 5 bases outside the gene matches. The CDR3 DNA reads TGTGCCAGCAGTTTGAGCGGGAGTCGTACCGGGGAGCTGTTTTTT. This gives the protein CASSLSGSRTGELFF.

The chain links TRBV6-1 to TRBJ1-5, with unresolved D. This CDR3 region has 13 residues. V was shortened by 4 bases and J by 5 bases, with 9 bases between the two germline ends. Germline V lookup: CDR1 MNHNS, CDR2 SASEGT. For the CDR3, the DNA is TGTGCCAGCAGTGGCCAGTACGATCAGCCCCAGCATTTT. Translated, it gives CASSGQYDQPQHF.

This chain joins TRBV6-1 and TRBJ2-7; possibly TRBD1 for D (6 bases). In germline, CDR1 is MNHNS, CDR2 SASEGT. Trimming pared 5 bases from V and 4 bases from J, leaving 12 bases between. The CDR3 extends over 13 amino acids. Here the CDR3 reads CASSLRDTYEQYF. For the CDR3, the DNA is TGTGCCAGCAGTCTCCGGGACACATACGAGCAGTACTTC.

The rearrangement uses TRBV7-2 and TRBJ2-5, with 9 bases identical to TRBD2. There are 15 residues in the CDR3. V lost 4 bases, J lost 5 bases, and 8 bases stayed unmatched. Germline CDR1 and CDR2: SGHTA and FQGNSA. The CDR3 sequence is CASSSLAGERETQYF. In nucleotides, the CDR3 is TGTGCCAGCAGCTCGTTAGCGGGAGAAAGGGAGACCCAGTACTTC.

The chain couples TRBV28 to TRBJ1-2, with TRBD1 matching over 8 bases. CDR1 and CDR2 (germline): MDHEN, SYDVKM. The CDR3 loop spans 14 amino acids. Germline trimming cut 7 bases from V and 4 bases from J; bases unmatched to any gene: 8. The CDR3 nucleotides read TGTGCCAGCACCCTGGACAGGGACATCTATGGCTACACCTTC. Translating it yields CASTLDRDIYGYTF.

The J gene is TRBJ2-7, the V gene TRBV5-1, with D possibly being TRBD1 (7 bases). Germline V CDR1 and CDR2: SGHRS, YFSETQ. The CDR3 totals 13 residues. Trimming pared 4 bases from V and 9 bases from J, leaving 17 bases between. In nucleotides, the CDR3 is TGCGCCAGCAGCGAGGCGGGACAGACGACGCAGTACTTC. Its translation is CASSEAGQTTQYF.

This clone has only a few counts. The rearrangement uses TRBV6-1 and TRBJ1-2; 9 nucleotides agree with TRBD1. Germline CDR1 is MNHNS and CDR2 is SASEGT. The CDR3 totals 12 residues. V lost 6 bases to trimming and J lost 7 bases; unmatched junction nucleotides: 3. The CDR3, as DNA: TGTGCCAGCAGCCGGACAGGGGTTGGCTACACCTTC. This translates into CASSRTGVGYTF.

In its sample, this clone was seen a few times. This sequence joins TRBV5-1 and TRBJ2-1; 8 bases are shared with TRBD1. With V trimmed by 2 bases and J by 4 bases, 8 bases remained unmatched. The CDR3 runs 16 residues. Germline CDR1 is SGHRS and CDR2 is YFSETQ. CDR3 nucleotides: TGCGCCAGCAGCTTAAGATCCGGGGACAGGTACAATGAGCAGTTCTTC. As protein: CASSLRSGDRYNEQFF.

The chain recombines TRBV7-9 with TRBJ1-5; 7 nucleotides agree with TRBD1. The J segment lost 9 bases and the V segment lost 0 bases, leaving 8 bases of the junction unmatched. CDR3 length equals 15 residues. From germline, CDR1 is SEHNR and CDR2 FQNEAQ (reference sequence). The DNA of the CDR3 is TGTGCCAGCAGCTTAGCGTATGACAGGGAAGGGCCCCAGCATTTT. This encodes CASSLAYDREGPQHF. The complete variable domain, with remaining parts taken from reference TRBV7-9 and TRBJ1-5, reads DTGVSQNPRHKITKRGQNVTFRCDPISEHNRLYWYRQTLGQGPEFLTYFQNEAQLEKSRLLSDRFSAERPKGSFSTLEIQRTEQGDSAMYLCASSLAYDREGPQHFGDGTRLSIL.

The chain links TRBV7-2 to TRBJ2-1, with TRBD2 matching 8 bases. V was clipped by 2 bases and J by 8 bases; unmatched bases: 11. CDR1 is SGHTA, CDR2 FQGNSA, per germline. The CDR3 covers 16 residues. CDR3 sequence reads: CASSLRPRGVRDEQFF. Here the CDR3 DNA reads TGTGCCAGCAGCTTAAGGCCGCGGGGGGTTCGTGATGAGCAGTTCTTC. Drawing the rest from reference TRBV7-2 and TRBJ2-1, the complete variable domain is GAGVSQSPSNKVTEKGKDVELRCDPISGHTALYWYRQSLGQGLEFLIYFQGNSAPDKSGLPSDRFSAERTGGSVSTLTIQRTQQEDSAVYLCASSLRPRGVRDEQFFGPGTRLTVL.

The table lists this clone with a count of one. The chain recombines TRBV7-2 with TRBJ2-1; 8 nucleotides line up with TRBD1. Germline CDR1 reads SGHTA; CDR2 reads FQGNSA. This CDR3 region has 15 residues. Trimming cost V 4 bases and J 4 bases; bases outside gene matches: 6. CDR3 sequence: CASSSYDRGYNEQFF. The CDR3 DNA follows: TGTGCCAGCAGCTCTTATGACAGGGGATACAATGAGCAGTTCTTC.

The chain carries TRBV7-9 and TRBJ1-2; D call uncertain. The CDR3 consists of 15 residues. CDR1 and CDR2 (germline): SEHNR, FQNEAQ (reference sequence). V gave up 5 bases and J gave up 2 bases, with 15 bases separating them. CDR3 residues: CASSVPGAVNYGYTF. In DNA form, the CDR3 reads TGTGCCAGCAGCGTACCGGGTGCAGTGAACTATGGCTACACCTTC.

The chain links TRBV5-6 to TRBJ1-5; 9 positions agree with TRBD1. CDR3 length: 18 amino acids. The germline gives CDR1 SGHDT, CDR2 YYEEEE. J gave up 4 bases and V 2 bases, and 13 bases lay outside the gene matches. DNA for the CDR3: TGTGCCAGCAGCTTTTACTTGACAGGGGGTAAGGCAAATCAGCCCCAGCATTTT. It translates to CASSFYLTGGKANQPQHF.

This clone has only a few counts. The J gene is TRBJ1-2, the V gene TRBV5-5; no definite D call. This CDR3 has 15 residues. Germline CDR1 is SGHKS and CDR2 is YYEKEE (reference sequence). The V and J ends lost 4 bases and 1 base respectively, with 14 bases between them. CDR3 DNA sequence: TGTGCCAGCAGCCTAAGCAGTCGGGGTAACTATGGCTACACCTTC. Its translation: CASSLSSRGNYGYTF.

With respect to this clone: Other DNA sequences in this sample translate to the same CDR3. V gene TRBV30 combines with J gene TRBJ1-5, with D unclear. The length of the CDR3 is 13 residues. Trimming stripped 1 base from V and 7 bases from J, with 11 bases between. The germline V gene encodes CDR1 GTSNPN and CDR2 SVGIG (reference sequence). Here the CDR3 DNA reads TGTGCCTGGAGTGCAGGTTCTGACCAGCCCCAGCATTTT. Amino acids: CAWSAGSDQPQHF.

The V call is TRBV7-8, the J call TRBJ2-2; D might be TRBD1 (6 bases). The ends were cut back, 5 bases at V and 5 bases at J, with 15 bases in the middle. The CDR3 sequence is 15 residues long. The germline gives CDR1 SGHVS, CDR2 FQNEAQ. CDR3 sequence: CASSPQGSGTGELFF. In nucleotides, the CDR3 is TGTGCCAGCAGCCCGCAGGGGTCTGGGACCGGGGAGCTGTTTTTT. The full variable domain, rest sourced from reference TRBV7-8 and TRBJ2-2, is GAGVSQSPRYKVAKRGQDVALRCDPISGHVSLFWYQQALGQGPEFLTYFQNEAQLDKSGLPSDRFFAERPEGSVSTLKIQRTQQEDSAVYLCASSPQGSGTGELFFGEGSRLTVL.